The T cell receptor beta chain described here comes from a study of cytomegalovirus exposure and HLA in healthy donors. Trimming removed 4 bases at V and 7 bases at J, with 17 bases between. This CDR3 region has 15 residues. The germline gives CDR1 SGHTA, CDR2 FQGTGA. The PCR had 60 Vbeta and 13 Jbeta primers. Only in-frame clones appear in the TCRdb table, and some are missing; sequencing was by immunoSEQ multiplex PCR. The table includes some 210,000 clones, roughly four fifths detected once. Overall study results and limits: The majority of CMV-associated TCR beta chains were reported as apparently HLA-restricted in a later analysis.

As concerns this clone: What it binds is unknown.

The chain recombines TRBV7-3 with TRBJ2-1; maybe TRBD1 (6 bases). This clonotype was sampled from a woman in her forties or fifties in good health and CMV-seropositive. The source material was PBMCs. The CDR3 region is CASSYDSGVGNEQFF. CDR3 in DNA: TGTGCCAGCAGCTACGATTCAGGGGTAGGAAATGAGCAGTTCTTC.